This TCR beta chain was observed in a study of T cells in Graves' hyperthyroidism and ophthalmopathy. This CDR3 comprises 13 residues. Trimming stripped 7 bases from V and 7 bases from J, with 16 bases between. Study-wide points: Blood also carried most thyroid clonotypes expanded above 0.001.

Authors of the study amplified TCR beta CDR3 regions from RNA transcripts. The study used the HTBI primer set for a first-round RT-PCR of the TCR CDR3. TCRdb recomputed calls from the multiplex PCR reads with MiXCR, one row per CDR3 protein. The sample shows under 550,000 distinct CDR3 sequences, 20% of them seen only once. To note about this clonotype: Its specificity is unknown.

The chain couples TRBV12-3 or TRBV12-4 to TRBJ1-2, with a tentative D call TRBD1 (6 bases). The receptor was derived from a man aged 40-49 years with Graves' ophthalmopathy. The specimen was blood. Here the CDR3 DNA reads TGTGCCAGCACCATTGGACAGTTGAGTGGCTACACCTTC. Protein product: CASTIGQLSGYTF.